This T cell receptor (beta chain) is from a study of blood T cell repertoires in COVID-19. Whole-study context: From the United States, Italy and Spain came samples of acute and convalescent COVID-19. The cDNA or gDNA used as material had been derived from T cells, B-cell-depleted T cells, or PBMCs.

TCRdb keeps only in-frame clones here, not all; method: immunoSEQ multiplex PCR. The table records about 440,000 clones, about 85% of them present only once. Material: PBMCs or T cells enriched from blood (not recorded which). This TCR was recovered from a woman aged 18-30 years with acute COVID-19.

In DNA form, the CDR3 reads TGTGCCAGCAGCGTAGTAAGCGGGGGGGCGTTTGAGCAGTTCTTC. Residues: CASSVVSGGAFEQFF. The chain combines TRBV9 with TRBJ2-1; 10 bases fit TRBD2. The germline gives CDR1 SGDLS, CDR2 YYNGEE. The CDR3 totals 15 residues. Unmatched junction bases numbered 6, after V lost 0 bases and J lost 9 bases.